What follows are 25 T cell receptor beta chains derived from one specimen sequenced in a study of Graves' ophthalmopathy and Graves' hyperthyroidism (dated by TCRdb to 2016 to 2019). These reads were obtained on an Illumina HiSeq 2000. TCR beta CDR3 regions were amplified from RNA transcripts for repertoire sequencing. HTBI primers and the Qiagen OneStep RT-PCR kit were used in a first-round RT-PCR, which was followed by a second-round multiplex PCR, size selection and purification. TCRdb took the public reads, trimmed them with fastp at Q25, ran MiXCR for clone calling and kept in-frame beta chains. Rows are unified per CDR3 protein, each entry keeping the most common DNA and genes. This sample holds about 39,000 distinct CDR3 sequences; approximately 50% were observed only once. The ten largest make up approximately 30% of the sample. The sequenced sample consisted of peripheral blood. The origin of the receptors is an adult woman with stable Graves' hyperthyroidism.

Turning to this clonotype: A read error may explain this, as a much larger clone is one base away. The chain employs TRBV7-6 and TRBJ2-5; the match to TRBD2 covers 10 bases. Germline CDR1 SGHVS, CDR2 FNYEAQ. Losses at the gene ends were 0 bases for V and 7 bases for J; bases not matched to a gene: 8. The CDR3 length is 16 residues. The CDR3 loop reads CASSLASSGSGGTQYF. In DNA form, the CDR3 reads TGTGCCAGCAGCTTAGCGTCTAGCGGGAGTGGGGGGACCCAGTACTTC.

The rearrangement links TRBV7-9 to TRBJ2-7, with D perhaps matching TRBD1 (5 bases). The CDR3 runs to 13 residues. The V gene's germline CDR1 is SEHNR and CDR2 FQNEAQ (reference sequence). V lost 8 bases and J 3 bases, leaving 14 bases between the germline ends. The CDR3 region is CASGDSYGYEQYF. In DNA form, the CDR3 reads TGTGCCAGCGGTGACAGCTATGGCTACGAGCAGTACTTC.

In DNA form, the CDR3 reads TGTGCCAGCAGCTTAGTCGGGGGGGAGGAGACCCAGTACTTC. Translating gives CASSLVGGEETQYF. The chain joins TRBV7-8 to TRBJ2-5; 8 bases match TRBD2. With V trimmed by 1 base and J by 5 bases, 3 bases remained unmatched. There are 14 residues in the CDR3. CDR1 and CDR2 (germline): SGHVS, FQNEAQ.

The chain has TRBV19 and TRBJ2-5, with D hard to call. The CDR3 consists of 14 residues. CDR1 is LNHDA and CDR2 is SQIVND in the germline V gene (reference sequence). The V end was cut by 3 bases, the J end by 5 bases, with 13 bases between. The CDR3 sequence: CASSMWMGFETQYF. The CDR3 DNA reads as TGTGCCAGTAGTATGTGGATGGGGTTTGAGACCCAGTACTTC.

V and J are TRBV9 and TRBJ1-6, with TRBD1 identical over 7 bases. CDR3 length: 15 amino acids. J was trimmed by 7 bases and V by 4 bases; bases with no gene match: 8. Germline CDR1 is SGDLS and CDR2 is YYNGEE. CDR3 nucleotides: TGTGCCAGCAGCCATACCAGGGGGTACAATTCACCCCTCCACTTT. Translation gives CASSHTRGYNSPLHF.

This CDR3 is CSVRISYNSPLHF. The CDR3 nucleotides are TGCAGCGTTCGGATCTCCTATAATTCACCCCTCCACTTT. The rearrangement joins TRBV29-1 to TRBJ1-6; no clear D. The CDR3 is 13 amino acids. Trimming stripped 5 bases from V and 0 bases from J, with 5 bases between. Germline values: CDR1 SQVTM, CDR2 ANQGSEA.

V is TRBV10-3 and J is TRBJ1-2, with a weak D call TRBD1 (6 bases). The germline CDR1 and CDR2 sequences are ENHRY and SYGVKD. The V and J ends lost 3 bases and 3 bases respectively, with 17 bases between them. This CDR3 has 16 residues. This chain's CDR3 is CAISERDNGGYYGYTF. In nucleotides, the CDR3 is TGTGCCATCAGTGAAAGGGACAATGGTGGATACTATGGCTACACCTTC.

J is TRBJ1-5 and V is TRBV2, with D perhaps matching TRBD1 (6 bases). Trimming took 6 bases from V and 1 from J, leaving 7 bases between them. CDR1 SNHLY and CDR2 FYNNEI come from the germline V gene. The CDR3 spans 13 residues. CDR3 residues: CASSTGSNQPQHF. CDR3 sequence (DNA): TGTGCCAGCAGCACAGGGAGCAATCAGCCCCAGCATTTT.

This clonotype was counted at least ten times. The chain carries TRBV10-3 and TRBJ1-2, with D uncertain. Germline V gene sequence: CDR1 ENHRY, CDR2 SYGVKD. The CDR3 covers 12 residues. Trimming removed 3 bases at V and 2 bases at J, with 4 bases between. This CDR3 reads CAISDNNYGYTF. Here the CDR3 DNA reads TGTGCCATCAGTGACAACAACTATGGCTACACCTTC.

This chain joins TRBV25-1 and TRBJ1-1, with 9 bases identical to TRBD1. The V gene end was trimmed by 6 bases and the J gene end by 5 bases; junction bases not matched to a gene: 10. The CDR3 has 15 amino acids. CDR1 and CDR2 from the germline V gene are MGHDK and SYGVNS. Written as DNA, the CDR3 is TGTGCCAGCAGCCGACCCGGACAGGGGAGGACTGAAGCTTTCTTT. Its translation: CASSRPGQGRTEAFF.

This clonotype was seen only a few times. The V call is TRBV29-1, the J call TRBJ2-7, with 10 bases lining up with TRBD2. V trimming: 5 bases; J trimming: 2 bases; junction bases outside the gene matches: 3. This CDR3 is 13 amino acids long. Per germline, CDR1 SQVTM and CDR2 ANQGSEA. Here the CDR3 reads CSVTSGVAYEQYF. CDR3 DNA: TGCAGCGTTACTAGCGGGGTGGCCTACGAGCAGTACTTC.

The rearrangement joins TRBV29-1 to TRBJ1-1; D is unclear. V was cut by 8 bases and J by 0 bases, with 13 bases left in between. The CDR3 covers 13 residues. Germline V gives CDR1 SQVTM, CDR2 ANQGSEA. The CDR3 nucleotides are TGCAGCCCAATGACCGACATGAACACTGAAGCTTTCTTT. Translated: CSPMTDMNTEAFF.

This CDR3 is CSSQWTGLDTEAFF. The CDR3 DNA is TGCAGCAGTCAGTGGACAGGACTGGACACTGAAGCTTTCTTT. The chain recombines TRBV29-1 with TRBJ1-1, with TRBD1 matching over 7 bases. This CDR3 contains 14 residues. Germline CDR1 reads SQVTM; CDR2 reads ANQGSEA. After removal of 8 bases from V and 3 bases from J, the junction contained 12 bases not matched to a gene.

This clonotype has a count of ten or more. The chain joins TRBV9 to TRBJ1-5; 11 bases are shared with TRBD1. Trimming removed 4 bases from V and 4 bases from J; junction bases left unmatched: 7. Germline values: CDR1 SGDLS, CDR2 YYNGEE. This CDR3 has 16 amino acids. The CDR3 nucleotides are TGTGCCAGCAGCCCCGGACAGGGGGCGTCGAATCAGCCCCAGCATTTT. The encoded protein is CASSPGQGASNQPQHF.

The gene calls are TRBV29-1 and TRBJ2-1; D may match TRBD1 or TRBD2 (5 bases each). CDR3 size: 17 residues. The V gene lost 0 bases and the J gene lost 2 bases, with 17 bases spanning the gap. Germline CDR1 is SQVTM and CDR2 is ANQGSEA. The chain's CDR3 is CSVEDPRDPIAYNEQFF. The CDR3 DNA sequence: TGCAGCGTTGAAGATCCCAGGGACCCAATTGCCTACAATGAGCAGTTCTTC.

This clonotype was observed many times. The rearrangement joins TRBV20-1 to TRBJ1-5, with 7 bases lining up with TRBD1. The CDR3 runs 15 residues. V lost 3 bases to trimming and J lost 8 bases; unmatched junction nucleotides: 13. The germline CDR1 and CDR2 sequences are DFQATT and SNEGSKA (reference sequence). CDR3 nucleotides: TGCAGTGCTAGGGGGGGGGACAGCCCGCGAGAGCCCCAGCATTTT. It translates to CSARGGDSPREPQHF.

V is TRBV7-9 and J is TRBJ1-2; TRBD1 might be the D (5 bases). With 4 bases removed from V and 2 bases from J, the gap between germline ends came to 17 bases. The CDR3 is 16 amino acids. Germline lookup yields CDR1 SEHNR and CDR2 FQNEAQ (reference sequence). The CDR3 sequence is CASSSPLGLQNYGYTF. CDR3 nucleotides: TGTGCCAGCAGCTCTCCGTTGGGACTCCAGAACTATGGCTACACCTTC.

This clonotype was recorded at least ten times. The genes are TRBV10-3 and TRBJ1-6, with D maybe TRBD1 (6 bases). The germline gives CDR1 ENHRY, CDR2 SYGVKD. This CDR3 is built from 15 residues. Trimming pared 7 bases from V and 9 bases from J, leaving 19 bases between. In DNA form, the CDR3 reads TGTGCCATCAATCTCCCGGGACATCCTCCTTCACCCCTCCACTTT. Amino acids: CAINLPGHPPSPLHF.

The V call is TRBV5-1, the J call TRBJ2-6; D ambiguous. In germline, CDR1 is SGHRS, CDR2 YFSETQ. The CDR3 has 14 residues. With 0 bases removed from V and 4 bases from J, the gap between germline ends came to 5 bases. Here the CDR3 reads CASSLGQGANVLTF. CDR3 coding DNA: TGCGCCAGCAGCTTGGGGCAGGGGGCCAACGTCCTGACTTTC.

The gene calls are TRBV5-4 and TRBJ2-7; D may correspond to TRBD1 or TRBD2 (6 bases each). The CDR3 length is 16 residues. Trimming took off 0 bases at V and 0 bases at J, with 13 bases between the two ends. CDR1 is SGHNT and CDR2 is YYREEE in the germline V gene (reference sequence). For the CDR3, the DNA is TGTGCCAGCAGCTTGGATAGGGGGGCGAGCTCCTACGAGCAGTACTTC. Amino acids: CASSLDRGASSYEQYF.

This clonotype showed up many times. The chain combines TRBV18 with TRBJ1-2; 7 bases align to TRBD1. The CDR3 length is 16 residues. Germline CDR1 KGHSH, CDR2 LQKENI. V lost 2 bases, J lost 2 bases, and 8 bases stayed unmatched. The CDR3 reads CASSPFGTADNYGYTF. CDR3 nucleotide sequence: TGTGCCAGCTCACCATTCGGGACAGCCGACAACTATGGCTACACCTTC.

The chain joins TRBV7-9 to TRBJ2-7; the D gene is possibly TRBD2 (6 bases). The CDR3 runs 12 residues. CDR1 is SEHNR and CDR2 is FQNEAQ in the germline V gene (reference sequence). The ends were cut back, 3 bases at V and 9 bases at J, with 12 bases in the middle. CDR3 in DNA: TGTGCCAGCAGCTTGATGCGGGGCGGGCAGTACTTC. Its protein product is CASSLMRGGQYF.

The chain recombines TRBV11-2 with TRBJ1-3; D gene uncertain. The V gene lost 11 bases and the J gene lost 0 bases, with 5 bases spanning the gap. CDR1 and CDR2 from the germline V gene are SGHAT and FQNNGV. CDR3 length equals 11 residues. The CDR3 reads CAWASGNTIYF. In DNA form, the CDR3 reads TGTGCCTGGGCCTCTGGAAACACCATATATTTT.

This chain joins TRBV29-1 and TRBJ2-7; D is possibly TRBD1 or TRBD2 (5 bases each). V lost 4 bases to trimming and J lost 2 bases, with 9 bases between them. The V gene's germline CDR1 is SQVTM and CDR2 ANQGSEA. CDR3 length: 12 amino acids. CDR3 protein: CSVVGEPYEQYF. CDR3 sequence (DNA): TGCAGCGTTGTGGGGGAGCCCTACGAGCAGTACTTC.

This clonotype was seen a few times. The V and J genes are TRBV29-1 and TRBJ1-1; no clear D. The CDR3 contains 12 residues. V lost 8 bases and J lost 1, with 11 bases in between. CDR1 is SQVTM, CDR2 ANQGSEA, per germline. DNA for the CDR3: TGCAGCTTGCACGTCACGAACACTGAAGCTTTCTTT. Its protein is CSLHVTNTEAFF. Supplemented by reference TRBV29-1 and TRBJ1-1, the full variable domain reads SAVISQKPSRDICQRGTSLTIQCQVDSQVTMMFWYRQQPGQSLTLIATANQGSEATYESGFVIDKFPISRPNLTFSTLTVSNMSPEDSSIYLCSLHVTNTEAFFGQGTRLTVV.